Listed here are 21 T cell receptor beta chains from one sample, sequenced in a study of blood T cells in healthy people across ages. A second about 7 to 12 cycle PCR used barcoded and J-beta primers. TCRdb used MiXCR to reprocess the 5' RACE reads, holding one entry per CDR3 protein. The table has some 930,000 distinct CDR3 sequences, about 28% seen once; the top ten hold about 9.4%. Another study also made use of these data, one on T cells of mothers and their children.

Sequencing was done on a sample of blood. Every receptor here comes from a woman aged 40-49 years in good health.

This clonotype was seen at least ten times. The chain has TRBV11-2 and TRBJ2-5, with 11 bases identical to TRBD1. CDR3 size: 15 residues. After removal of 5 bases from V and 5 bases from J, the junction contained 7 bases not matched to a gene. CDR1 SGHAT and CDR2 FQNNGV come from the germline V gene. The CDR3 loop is CASSLGQGEAETQYF. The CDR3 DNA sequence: TGTGCCAGCAGCCTGGGACAGGGGGAGGCGGAGACCCAGTACTTC.

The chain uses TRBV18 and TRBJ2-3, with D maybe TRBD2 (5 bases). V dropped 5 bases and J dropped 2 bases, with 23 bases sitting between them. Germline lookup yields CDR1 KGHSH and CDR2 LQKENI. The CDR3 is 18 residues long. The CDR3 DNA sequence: TGTGCCAGCTCATCCCGAGGGAGTGCCCTCTCTATCACAGATACGCAGTATTTT. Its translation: CASSSRGSALSITDTQYF.

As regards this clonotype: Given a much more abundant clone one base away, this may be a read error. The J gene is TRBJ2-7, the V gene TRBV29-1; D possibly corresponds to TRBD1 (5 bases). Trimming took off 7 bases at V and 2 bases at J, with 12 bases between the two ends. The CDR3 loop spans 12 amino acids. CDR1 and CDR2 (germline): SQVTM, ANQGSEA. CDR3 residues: CSASGKTYEQYF. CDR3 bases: TGCAGCGCATCAGGGAAAACCTACGAGCAGTACTTC.

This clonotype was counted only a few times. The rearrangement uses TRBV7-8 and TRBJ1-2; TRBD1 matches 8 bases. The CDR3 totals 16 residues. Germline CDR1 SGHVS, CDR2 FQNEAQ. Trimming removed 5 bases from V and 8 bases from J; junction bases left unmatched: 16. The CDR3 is CASSQSSRGLSGGYTF. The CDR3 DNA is TGTGCCAGCAGCCAATCTTCCAGGGGGCTATCGGGAGGCTACACCTTC.

As DNA, the CDR3 is TGTGCCAGCAGGAAACCCGGGGGGAGCACAGATACGCAGTATTTT. This translates into CASRKPGGSTDTQYF. This chain joins TRBV7-3 and TRBJ2-3; 7 nucleotides align to TRBD2. The germline CDR1 and CDR2 sequences are SGHTA and FQGTGA. There are 15 residues in the CDR3. V lost 6 bases, J lost 0 bases, and 6 bases stayed unmatched.

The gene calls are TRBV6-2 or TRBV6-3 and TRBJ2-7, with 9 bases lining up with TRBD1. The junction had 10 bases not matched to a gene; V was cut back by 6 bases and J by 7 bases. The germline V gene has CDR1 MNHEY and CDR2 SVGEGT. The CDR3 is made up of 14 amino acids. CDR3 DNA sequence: TGTGCCAGCAGGGGGGGACAGGGAAGTTATGAGCAGTACTTC. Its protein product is CASRGGQGSYEQYF.

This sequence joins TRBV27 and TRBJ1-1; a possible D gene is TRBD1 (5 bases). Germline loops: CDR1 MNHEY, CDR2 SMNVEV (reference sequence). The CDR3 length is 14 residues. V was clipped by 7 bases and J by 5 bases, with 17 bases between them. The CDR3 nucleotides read TGTGCCAGCATCTTGTCCCTGGGGGGAACTGAAGCTTTCTTT. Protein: CASILSLGGTEAFF.

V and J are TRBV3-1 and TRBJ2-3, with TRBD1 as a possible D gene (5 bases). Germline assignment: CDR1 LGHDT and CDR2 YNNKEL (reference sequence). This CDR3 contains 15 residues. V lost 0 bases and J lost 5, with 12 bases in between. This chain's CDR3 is CASSQDARRGDTQYF. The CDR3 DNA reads TGTGCCAGCAGCCAAGATGCGAGAAGGGGAGATACGCAGTATTTT.

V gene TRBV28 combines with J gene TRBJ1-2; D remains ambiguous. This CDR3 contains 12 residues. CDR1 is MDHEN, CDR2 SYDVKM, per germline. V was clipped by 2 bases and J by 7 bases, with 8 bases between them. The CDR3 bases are TGTGCCAGCAGTTTAAATCCTACTGGCTACACCTTC. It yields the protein CASSLNPTGYTF.

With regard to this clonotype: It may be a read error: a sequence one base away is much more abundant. The CDR3 region has the DNA TGCGCCGGCAGCTCCGGGACAGTCAATGAAAAACTGTTTTTT. Translating it yields CAGSSGTVNEKLFF. The V gene is TRBV5-1, the J gene TRBJ1-4; 7 nucleotides match TRBD1. CDR3 length: 14 amino acids. The V gene's germline CDR1 is SGHRS and CDR2 YFSETQ.

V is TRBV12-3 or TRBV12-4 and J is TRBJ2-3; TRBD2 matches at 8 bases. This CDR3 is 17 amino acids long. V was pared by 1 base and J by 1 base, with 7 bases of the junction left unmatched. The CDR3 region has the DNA TGTGCCAGCAGTTTAGGCACCGGGACTAGGCGCACAGATACGCAGTATTTT. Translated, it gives CASSLGTGTRRTDTQYF.

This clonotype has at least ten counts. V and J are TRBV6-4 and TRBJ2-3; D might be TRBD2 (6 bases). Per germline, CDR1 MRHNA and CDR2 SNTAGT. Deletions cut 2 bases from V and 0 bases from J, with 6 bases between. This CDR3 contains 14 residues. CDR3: CASSDGGSTDTQYF. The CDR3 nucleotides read TGTGCCAGCAGTGACGGGGGGAGCACAGATACGCAGTATTTT.

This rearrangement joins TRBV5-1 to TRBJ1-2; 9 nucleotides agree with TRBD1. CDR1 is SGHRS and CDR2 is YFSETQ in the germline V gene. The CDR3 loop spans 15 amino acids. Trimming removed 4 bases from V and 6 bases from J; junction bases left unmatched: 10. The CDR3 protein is CASSPEGQGIDGYTF. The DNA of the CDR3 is TGCGCCAGCAGCCCCGAGGGACAGGGTATTGATGGCTACACCTTC.

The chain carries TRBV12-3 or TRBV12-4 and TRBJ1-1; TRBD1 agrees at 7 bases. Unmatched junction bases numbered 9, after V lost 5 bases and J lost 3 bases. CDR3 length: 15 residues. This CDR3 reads CASSAPQGDYTEAFF. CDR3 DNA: TGTGCCAGCAGTGCACCCCAGGGGGATTACACTGAAGCTTTCTTT.

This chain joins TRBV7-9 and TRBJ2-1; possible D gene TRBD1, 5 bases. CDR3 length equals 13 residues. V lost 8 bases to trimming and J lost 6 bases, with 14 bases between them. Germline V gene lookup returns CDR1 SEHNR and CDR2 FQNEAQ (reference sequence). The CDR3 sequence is CASGADPCNEQFF. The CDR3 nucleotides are TGTGCCAGCGGGGCCGACCCGTGCAATGAGCAGTTCTTC.

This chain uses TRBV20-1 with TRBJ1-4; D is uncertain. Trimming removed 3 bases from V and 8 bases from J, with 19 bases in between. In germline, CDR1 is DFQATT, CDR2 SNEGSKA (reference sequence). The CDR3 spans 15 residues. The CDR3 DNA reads TGCAGTGCTAGGCCGGACGCGAGGGTTGGGGAAAAACTGTTTTTT. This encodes CSARPDARVGEKLFF.

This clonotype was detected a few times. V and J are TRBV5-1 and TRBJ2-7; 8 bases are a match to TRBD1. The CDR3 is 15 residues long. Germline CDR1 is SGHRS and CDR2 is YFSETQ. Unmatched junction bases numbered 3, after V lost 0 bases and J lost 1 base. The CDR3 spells CASSLVTGESYEQYF. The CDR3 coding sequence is TGCGCCAGCAGCTTGGTGACAGGGGAATCCTACGAGCAGTACTTC.

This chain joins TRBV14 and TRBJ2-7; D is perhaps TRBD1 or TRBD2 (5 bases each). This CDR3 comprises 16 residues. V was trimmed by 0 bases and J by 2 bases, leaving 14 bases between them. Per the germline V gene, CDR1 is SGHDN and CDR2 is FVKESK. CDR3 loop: CASSQDVWGSPYEQYF. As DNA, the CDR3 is TGTGCCAGCAGCCAAGATGTTTGGGGGAGTCCCTACGAGCAGTACTTC.

CDR3 nucleotides: TGTGCCAGCTCACCCATGACTAGCCAAGAGACCCAGTACTTC. Its protein is CASSPMTSQETQYF. The rearrangement joins TRBV18 to TRBJ2-5; a weak D match, TRBD2 (6 bases). V lost 3 bases and J lost 1, with 9 bases in between. Germline V CDR1 and CDR2: KGHSH, LQKENI. The CDR3 spans 14 residues.

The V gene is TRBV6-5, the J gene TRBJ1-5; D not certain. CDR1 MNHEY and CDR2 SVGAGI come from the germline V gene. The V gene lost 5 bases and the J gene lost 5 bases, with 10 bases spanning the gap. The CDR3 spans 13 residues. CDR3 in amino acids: CASSNRLDQPQHF. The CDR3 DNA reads TGTGCCAGCAGTAACCGACTCGATCAGCCCCAGCATTTT.

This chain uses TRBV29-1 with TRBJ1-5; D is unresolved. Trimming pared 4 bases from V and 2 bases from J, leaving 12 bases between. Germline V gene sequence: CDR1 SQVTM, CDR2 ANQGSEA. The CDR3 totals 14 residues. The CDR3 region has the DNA TGCAGCGTTGCGGAGGGCCGGGGCAATCAGCCCCAGCATTTT. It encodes CSVAEGRGNQPQHF.